Following are 18 T cell receptor beta chains from one sample sequenced in a study of response to subunit inactivated influenza vaccine. TCRdb re-called the RT-PCR reads with MiXCR, one entry per CDR3 protein. This repertoire shows hundreds of thousands of distinct CDR3 sequences, around 25% found once; its top ten account for 1.5% to 2%. The specimen was CD4+ T cells sorted from PBMCs, collected roughly 5 days after vaccination. Receptors were obtained from a man aged 45 to 65 who received an inactivated influenza vaccine.

This clonotype showed up just once. J is TRBJ2-7 and V is TRBV20-1, with D unclear. This CDR3 region has 13 residues. The germline CDR1 and CDR2 sequences are DFQATT and SNEGSKA (reference sequence). The V end lost 2 bases, the J end lost 3 bases, and 11 bases lay between the germline ends. CDR3 DNA: TGCAGTGCTAGACGACCGTCTATCTACGAGCAGTACTTC. Translation: CSARRPSIYEQYF.

This clonotype was seen a handful of times. The chain joins TRBV7-2 to TRBJ2-7, with D possibly being TRBD2 (5 bases). There are 14 residues in the CDR3. Trimming took off 1 base at V and 3 bases at J, with 10 bases between the two ends. The germline V gene has CDR1 SGHTA and CDR2 FQGNSA. CDR3 sequence: CASSLVGGLYEQYF. For the CDR3, the DNA is TGTGCCAGCAGCTTAGTGGGCGGACTCTACGAGCAGTACTTC.

The rearrangement links TRBV7-2 to TRBJ2-1; 8 nucleotides match TRBD1. CDR1 is SGHTA, CDR2 FQGNSA, per germline. CDR3 length: 16 residues. J gave up 6 bases and V 5 bases, and 12 bases lay outside the gene matches. In nucleotides, the CDR3 is TGTGCCAGCAGCCCCGGACAGGGCAGCTTTGTCAATGAGCAGTTCTTC. This gives the protein CASSPGQGSFVNEQFF.

Ten or more counts support this clonotype. CDR3 sequence reads: CASSQGTWGAGANVLTF. The CDR3 coding sequence is TGTGCCAGCAGCCAAGGGACCTGGGGAGCTGGGGCCAACGTCCTGACTTTC. The chain uses TRBV4-2 and TRBJ2-6, with D possibly matching TRBD2 (5 bases). The CDR3 has 17 amino acids. The V gene lost 1 base and the J gene lost 2 bases, with 12 bases spanning the gap. Germline CDR1 reads LGHNA; CDR2 reads YNFKEQ.

This clonotype showed up just a few times. The chain recombines TRBV7-8 with TRBJ2-3; a possible D gene is TRBD1 (7 bases). The ends were cut back, 4 bases at V and 3 bases at J, with 17 bases in the middle. The germline V gene encodes CDR1 SGHVS and CDR2 FQNEAQ. The CDR3 loop spans 16 amino acids. For the CDR3, the DNA is TGTGCCAGCAGCTCAAGGACAGGCCGGGGGACAGATACGCAGTATTTT. This sequence encodes CASSSRTGRGTDTQYF.

The J gene is TRBJ2-3, the V gene TRBV28; D is unresolved. CDR1 is MDHEN and CDR2 is SYDVKM in the germline V gene. The CDR3 sequence is 16 residues long. Trimming left V 5 bases short and J 0 bases short, with 15 bases between. The CDR3 spells CASSALHLTSTDTQYF. The CDR3 DNA reads TGTGCCAGCAGTGCCCTACATCTAACTAGCACAGATACGCAGTATTTT.

The V call is TRBV4-2, the J call TRBJ2-6; D is possibly TRBD1 (6 bases). Germline values: CDR1 LGHNA, CDR2 YNFKEQ. CDR3 size: 16 residues. Between the trimmed V and J ends, which lost 2 bases and 2 bases, there was a span of 10 bases. In DNA form, the CDR3 reads TGTGCCAGCAGCCAAAATAGGGGGACTGGGGCCAACGTCCTGACTTTC. It yields the protein CASSQNRGTGANVLTF.

The rearrangement links TRBV20-1 to TRBJ2-1, with 7 positions matching TRBD1. The CDR3 length is 17 residues. V gave up 0 bases and J gave up 0 bases; unmatched junction bases: 8. Germline CDR1 is DFQATT and CDR2 is SNEGSKA (reference sequence). The CDR3 sequence is CSARDSTGARSYNEQFF. Here the CDR3 DNA reads TGCAGTGCTAGAGATTCAACAGGGGCCCGCTCCTACAATGAGCAGTTCTTC.

This rearrangement joins TRBV20-1 to TRBJ2-3, with D perhaps being TRBD1 or TRBD2 (7 bases each). V lost 1 base and J lost 4, with 18 bases in between. In germline, CDR1 is DFQATT, CDR2 SNEGSKA (reference sequence). CDR3 length: 16 residues. The CDR3 nucleotides read TGCAGTGCTAGAGGGGCAGGGGGGGGTTCCCCAGATACGCAGTATTTT. This encodes CSARGAGGGSPDTQYF.

The table lists this clonotype with a few counts. V is TRBV12-3 or TRBV12-4 and J is TRBJ2-5, with D perhaps TRBD2 (5 bases). The germline V and J ends were trimmed by 6 bases and 3 bases, with 17 bases remaining between them. The CDR3 spans 15 residues. Written as DNA, the CDR3 is TGTGCCAGCAGGAAAGGGCCTACCGGGAAAGAGACCCAGTACTTC. It codes for CASRKGPTGKETQYF.

V gene TRBV20-1 combines with J gene TRBJ1-1; D remains unclear. Germline assignment: CDR1 DFQATT and CDR2 SNEGSKA (reference sequence). CDR3 length: 13 residues. The V and J ends lost 6 bases and 2 bases respectively, with 13 bases between them. The CDR3 sequence: CSASPGLNTEAFF. The CDR3 DNA sequence: TGCAGTGCCTCCCCCGGGCTAAACACTGAAGCTTTCTTT.

This clonotype was counted between two and nine times. The V and J genes are TRBV5-1 and TRBJ2-1; possibly TRBD2 for D (5 bases). Trimming removed 0 bases at V and 7 bases at J, with 14 bases between. Per germline, CDR1 SGHRS and CDR2 YFSETQ. The CDR3 totals 15 residues. The CDR3 here is CASSLDPGKVNEQFF. The CDR3 nucleotides read TGCGCCAGCAGCTTGGACCCGGGAAAAGTAAATGAGCAGTTCTTC.

This sequence joins TRBV20-1 and TRBJ2-5, with 8 nucleotides matching TRBD2. This CDR3 contains 14 residues. Trimming removed 5 bases from V and 6 bases from J; junction bases left unmatched: 11. Looked up from germline, CDR1 is DFQATT and CDR2 is SNEGSKA (reference sequence). The CDR3 nucleotides read TGCAGTGCTCGGGCGGGAGGTCCTTTGCAGACCCAGTACTTC. This sequence encodes CSARAGGPLQTQYF.

The chain recombines TRBV27 with TRBJ2-7, with D tentatively TRBD1 (5 bases). The CDR3 contains 13 residues. Germline V gives CDR1 MNHEY, CDR2 SMNVEV (reference sequence). Trimming pared 5 bases from V and 5 bases from J, leaving 13 bases between. CDR3 in amino acids: CASSPTANHEQYF. The CDR3 DNA reads TGTGCCAGCAGTCCGACAGCTAACCACGAGCAGTACTTC.

This clonotype has just a few counts. This chain links TRBV12-3 or TRBV12-4 with TRBJ1-1, with TRBD1 as a possible D gene (5 bases). V lost 5 bases, J lost 10 bases, and 14 bases lay in between. The CDR3 sequence is 12 residues long. The CDR3 DNA reads as TGTGCCAGCAGTGTCCAGGGCTTAGGAGCTTTCTTT. Translation gives CASSVQGLGAFF.

This clonotype has just one count. The chain employs TRBV12-3 or TRBV12-4 and TRBJ2-2, with TRBD1 matching over 9 bases. V was clipped by 6 bases and J by 6 bases; unmatched bases: 8. CDR3 length: 15 residues. CDR3 region: CASSKGQGYAGELFF. The CDR3 DNA reads as TGTGCCAGCAGCAAGGGACAGGGCTACGCCGGGGAGCTGTTTTTT.

This clonotype has only a few counts. The rearrangement links TRBV28 to TRBJ2-1; D unresolved. The ends were cut back, 4 bases at V and 7 bases at J, with 8 bases in the middle. The CDR3 loop spans 12 amino acids. The germline V gene encodes CDR1 MDHEN and CDR2 SYDVKM. The CDR3 coding sequence is TGTGCCAGCAGTTCCCAGCAGAATGAGCAGTTCTTC. It translates to CASSSQQNEQFF.

This clonotype turned up a few times. Relative to the germline gene, one junction end is altered; a read error may explain this. V and J are TRBV7-2 and TRBJ2-5; D perhaps matches TRBD2 (5 bases). The CDR3 totals 14 residues. Germline lookup yields CDR1 SGHTA and CDR2 FQGNSA. CDR3 nucleotide sequence: TGTGCCAGCAGCCGAGCGGCTAACCAAGAGACCCAGTATTTC. This translates into CASSRAANQETQYF.